Following are 5 T cell receptor beta chains from one sample sequenced in a study of T cell changes during pregnancy in multiple sclerosis. The protocol was immunoSEQ multiplex PCR, while the TCRdb copy is restricted to in-frame clones and leaves out a portion. The table includes 85,000 to 130,000 clones, 94% detected once. Material: peripheral blood, obtained before pregnancy. These receptors were taken from a female donor with multiple sclerosis, enrolled in a pregnancy study.

This clone was seen only once. The J gene is TRBJ1-1, the V gene TRBV19; 7 bases line up with TRBD1. After removal of 3 bases from V and 7 bases from J, the junction contained 17 bases not matched to a gene. The CDR3 loop spans 17 amino acids. Germline assignment: CDR1 LNHDA and CDR2 SQIVND (reference sequence). The CDR3 loop is CASSIRLITQGESEAFF. The CDR3 DNA reads TGTGCCAGTAGTATCCGGCTTATCACTCAGGGGGAGAGTGAAGCTTTCTTT.

The table lists this clone with a count of one. This chain joins TRBV28 and TRBJ1-4; a weak D match, TRBD1 (5 bases). Germline assignment: CDR1 MDHEN and CDR2 SYDVKM. The length of the CDR3 is 17 residues. The V and J ends lost 2 bases and 5 bases respectively, with 18 bases between them. The CDR3 DNA reads as TGTGCCAGCAGTTTACGAGGAAGGTTTAGGGGCAATGAAAAACTGTTTTTT. This sequence encodes CASSLRGRFRGNEKLFF.

The chain uses TRBV6-5 and TRBJ2-7, with 9 bases that match TRBD2. Germline CDR1 and CDR2: MNHEY and SVGAGI. This CDR3 has 15 amino acids. After removal of 4 bases from V and 2 bases from J, the junction contained 6 bases not matched to a gene. CDR3 sequence: CASSSQRGAAYEQYF. The CDR3 DNA follows: TGTGCCAGCAGTTCCCAGCGGGGGGCCGCCTACGAGCAGTACTTC.

The rearrangement joins TRBV7-9 to TRBJ2-7; D not resolved. Germline assignment: CDR1 SEHNR and CDR2 FQNEAQ (reference sequence). Trimming left V 1 base short and J 5 bases short, with 6 bases between. The CDR3 has 12 residues. The CDR3 here is CASSLVVNEQYF. CDR3 in DNA: TGTGCCAGCAGCTTAGTTGTCAACGAGCAGTACTTC.

The gene calls are TRBV2 and TRBJ1-1; a possible D gene is TRBD1 (5 bases). CDR1 and CDR2 (germline): SNHLY, FYNNEI. The CDR3 sequence is 14 residues long. V lost 4 bases and J 6 bases, leaving 15 bases between the germline ends. CDR3 in DNA: TGTGCCAGCAGTGGGTCTCCCCAGGGCGCTGAAGCTTTCTTT. This translates into CASSGSPQGAEAFF.